This T cell receptor (beta chain) was documented in a study of blood T cells in healthy people across ages. This clonotype was seen only a few times. Healthy Caucasian individuals from Russia aged roughly 6 to 100 were enrolled as donors. Primed by a sample-barcoded 5' primer and a J-beta primer mix, a second PCR proceeded for roughly 7 to 11 cycles. One entry per CDR3 protein, called by TCRdb with MiXCR from the 5' RACE reads. The sample records 1.5 million to 2 million distinct CDR3 sequences, roughly a third being singletons. This clonotype originated in a woman in her twenties or thirties in good health. The sequenced sample consisted of blood.

The CDR3 reads CSFQSWRQGAFGYTF. The CDR3 DNA reads as TGCAGCTTCCAAAGTTGGAGACAGGGGGCTTTTGGCTACACCTTC. The chain is built from TRBV29-1 and TRBJ1-2, with 10 bases lining up with TRBD1. This CDR3 region has 15 residues. Germline CDR1 and CDR2: SQVTM and ANQGSEA. V shed 8 bases and J 7 bases; nucleotides not matched to a gene: 16.